One sample yielded the 23 T cell receptor beta chains listed below, sequenced in a study of T cell repertoires in cytomegalovirus infection. TCRdb independently ran MiXCR on the reads; one entry per CDR3 protein. The sample has hundreds of thousands of distinct CDR3 sequences; less than 40% are singletons. Their specific antigens are unknown. The sequences come from cultured CD8+ T cells from PBMCs, collected from culture after CMV antigen stimulation. All receptors come from a human donor in good health (CMV status not recorded). Some clones in this sample may be carry-over from other donors' samples.

Notes on this clonotype: In this CDR3 the conserved last residue, phenylalanine or tryptophan, is missing, so a read error is likely. The DNA is left out, because the CDR3 cannot be placed on it with certainty; the CDR3 is given as TCRdb lists it. This chain connects TRBV7-2 to TRBJ1-3; the D segment call TRBD1 is taken from the table without a DNA check. The CDR3 region is 15 residues in length, termini included. Germline-derived CDR1 and CDR2 are SGHTA and FQGNSA. The CDR3 loop reads CASSPDAGDGNTTYC.

The chain has TRBV6-2 or TRBV6-3 and TRBJ2-1; TRBD2 aligns across 11 bases. The CDR3 is 16 amino acids. Germline-derived CDR1 and CDR2 are MNHEY and SVGEGT. V lost 2 bases and J lost 8; bases outside the gene matches: 8. CDR3 residues: CASSYEVAGGNDEQFF. The CDR3 bases are TGTGCCAGCAGTTACGAGGTAGCGGGGGGGAATGATGAGCAGTTCTTC.

The chain has TRBV27 and TRBJ2-5; D perhaps matches TRBD1 (5 bases). The germline V and J ends were trimmed by 6 bases and 5 bases, with 13 bases remaining between them. Germline loops: CDR1 MNHEY, CDR2 SMNVEV (reference sequence). CDR3 length equals 13 residues. CDR3 coding DNA: TGTGCCAGCAGAACAGGAGAGTTGGAGACCCAGTACTTC. Translated, it gives CASRTGELETQYF.

V is TRBV7-9 and J is TRBJ1-2, with D perhaps TRBD1 (6 bases). Germline V gene sequence: CDR1 SEHNR, CDR2 FQNEAQ (reference sequence). The CDR3 consists of 14 residues. Trimming removed 5 bases at V and 6 bases at J, with 16 bases between. For the CDR3, the DNA is TGTGCCAGCAGCCCCCGGACAGTCCGCGATGGCTACACCTTC. It codes for CASSPRTVRDGYTF.

There are a few counts of this clonotype. This chain connects TRBV6-1 to TRBJ1-1; D gene uncertain. Trimming stripped 9 bases from V and 2 bases from J, with 1 base between. The V gene's germline CDR1 is MNHNS and CDR2 SASEGT. The CDR3 is 9 residues long. In DNA, the CDR3 is TGTGCCAGTAACACTGAAGCTTTCTTT. It translates to CASNTEAFF.

At least ten counts were recorded for this clonotype. The chain carries TRBV7-2 and TRBJ1-2, with no clear D. The CDR3 covers 15 residues. Trimming left V 2 bases short and J 6 bases short, with 16 bases between. Germline CDR1 and CDR2: SGHTA and FQGNSA. CDR3 region: CASSLTWTLSDGYTF. CDR3 nucleotides: TGTGCCAGCAGCTTAACCTGGACCCTCTCAGATGGCTACACCTTC.

The chain uses TRBV12-3 or TRBV12-4 and TRBJ2-7, with a possible D match to TRBD2 (6 bases). V lost 10 bases and J 2 bases, leaving 18 bases between the germline ends. The CDR3 covers 14 residues. The CDR3 DNA reads TGTGCCACCGGGGGAGAAAGGTTGCCCTACGAGCAGTACTTC. Its translation is CATGGERLPYEQYF.

This clonotype was observed a handful of times. The chain links TRBV12-3 or TRBV12-4 to TRBJ1-6; possibly TRBD1 for D (6 bases). V gave up 6 bases and J gave up 3 bases, with 12 bases separating them. The CDR3 runs to 15 residues. The CDR3 here is CASSPRDNYNSPLHF. CDR3 nucleotide sequence: TGTGCCAGCAGCCCCCGGGACAACTATAATTCACCCCTCCACTTT.

The chain links TRBV5-1 to TRBJ1-2, with D possibly matching TRBD1 (6 bases). Germline CDR1 SGHRS, CDR2 YFSETQ. The CDR3 totals 14 residues. V gave up 6 bases and J gave up 4 bases, with 16 bases separating them. DNA for the CDR3: TGCGCCAGCACCCCATACAGGGATGGCTATGGCTACACCTTC. Its protein product is CASTPYRDGYGYTF.

As concerns this clonotype: A much bigger clone sits one base away, suggesting this may be a read error. The genes are TRBV7-6 and TRBJ1-1; weak D call: TRBD1 (6 bases). The germline V gene encodes CDR1 SGHVS and CDR2 FNYEAQ. V dropped 1 base and J dropped 1 base, with 10 bases sitting between them. This CDR3 region has 15 residues. This chain's CDR3 is CASSLGATGNTEAFF. The CDR3 DNA reads TGTGCCAGCAGCTTAGGGGCGACAGGGAACACTGAAGCTTTCTTT.

V usage is TRBV29-1 and J usage is TRBJ2-1; D call uncertain. Looked up from germline, CDR1 is SQVTM and CDR2 is ANQGSEA. V lost 0 bases and J lost 1, with 10 bases in between. The CDR3 totals 15 residues. The CDR3 protein is CSVEDRGGSYNEQFF. In nucleotides, the CDR3 is TGCAGCGTTGAAGATCGAGGTGGATCCTACAATGAGCAGTTCTTC.

The gene calls are TRBV6-6 and TRBJ1-2; D remains ambiguous. Germline lookup yields CDR1 MNHNY and CDR2 SVGAGI (reference sequence). The V end lost 0 bases, the J end lost 4 bases, and 9 bases lay between the germline ends. The CDR3 totals 14 residues. The CDR3 region is CASSYSLTSYGYTF. The CDR3 DNA reads as TGTGCCAGCAGTTACTCGTTGACCAGCTATGGCTACACCTTC.

The V and J genes are TRBV12-3 or TRBV12-4 and TRBJ2-5; 13 bases agree with TRBD2. CDR3 length: 18 residues. Losses at the gene ends were 5 bases for V and 5 bases for J; bases not matched to a gene: 14. CDR3 loop: CASSNRIRLAGGWETQYF. CDR3 nucleotides: TGTGCCAGCAGTAATAGGATCAGACTAGCGGGGGGTTGGGAGACCCAGTACTTC.

This clonotype was seen only once. One end of the junction varies from germline; a read error may be responsible. The chain employs TRBV4-1 and TRBJ2-1; TRBD2 aligns across 8 bases. CDR3 length: 17 residues. Germline loops: CDR1 MGHRA, CDR2 YSYEKL. CDR3 coding DNA: TGTGCCAGCAGCCGAGAAGCCGCTGGGGCTAGCGGGAATGAGCAGTTCTTC. Translation: CASSREAAGASGNEQFF.

This clonotype was observed a handful of times. This rearrangement joins TRBV6-5 to TRBJ1-1, with D uncertain. This CDR3 spans 11 amino acids. Trimming left V 4 bases short and J 7 bases short, with 7 bases between. Germline lookup yields CDR1 MNHEY and CDR2 SVGAGI. CDR3 DNA: TGTGCCAGCAGTTCCGCCCTTGAAGCTTTCTTT. This gives the protein CASSSALEAFF.

This chain connects TRBV27 to TRBJ2-5; D is unclear. The ends were cut back, 1 base at V and 2 bases at J, with 8 bases in the middle. The length of the CDR3 is 14 residues. Germline V lookup: CDR1 MNHEY, CDR2 SMNVEV (reference sequence). The CDR3 DNA sequence: TGTGCCAGCAGTTTATTTTACGGGCAAGAGACCCAGTACTTC. Protein product: CASSLFYGQETQYF.

This chain uses TRBV19 with TRBJ1-2, with a possible D match to TRBD1 (5 bases). Trimming removed 9 bases from V and 5 bases from J, with 19 bases in between. The CDR3 loop spans 14 amino acids. Per germline, CDR1 LNHDA and CDR2 SQIVND (reference sequence). Here the CDR3 reads CARDGGRALYGYTF. CDR3 bases: TGTGCCAGAGACGGGGGTCGGGCGCTATATGGCTACACCTTC.

V is TRBV7-9 and J is TRBJ1-1, with a tentative D call TRBD1 (6 bases). This CDR3 spans 16 amino acids. CDR1 and CDR2 (germline): SEHNR, FQNEAQ (reference sequence). V was shortened by 5 bases and J by 4 bases, with 20 bases between the two germline ends. CDR3: CASSPRGGAFVTEAFF. The CDR3 nucleotides are TGTGCCAGCAGCCCCCGAGGGGGGGCATTTGTCACTGAAGCTTTCTTT. The variable domain in full, completed from reference TRBV7-9 and TRBJ1-1, reads DTGVSQNPRHKITKRGQNVTFRCDPISEHNRLYWYRQTLGQGPEFLTYFQNEAQLEKSRLLSDRFSAERPKGSFSTLEIQRTEQGDSAMYLCASSPRGGAFVTEAFFGQGTRLTVV.

This clonotype was recorded at least ten times. The rearrangement uses TRBV20-1 and TRBJ1-1; TRBD1 matches at 8 bases. In germline, CDR1 is DFQATT, CDR2 SNEGSKA (reference sequence). V lost 1 base to trimming and J lost 5 bases; unmatched junction nucleotides: 3. This CDR3 has 13 amino acids. The CDR3 reads CSARGTGKTEAFF. The CDR3 DNA reads TGCAGTGCTAGAGGGACAGGGAAAACTGAAGCTTTCTTT.

This clonotype was seen a few times. The chain combines TRBV6-6 with TRBJ2-1; possibly TRBD1 for D (5 bases). Germline V CDR1 and CDR2: MNHNY, SVGAGI (reference sequence). Between the trimmed V and J ends, which lost 6 bases and 7 bases, there was a span of 10 bases. The CDR3 length is 12 residues. CDR3 bases: TGTGCCAGCAGCCGCGACAGAAATGAGCAGTTCTTC. Its translation is CASSRDRNEQFF.

As regards this clonotype: One junction end does not reproduce the germline sequence, and a read error may be involved. This chain links TRBV6-5 with TRBJ1-2; 8 bases agree with TRBD1. The length of the CDR3 is 13 residues. Germline values: CDR1 MNHEY, CDR2 SVGAGI. This chain's CDR3 is CATSTDRAHGYTF. The CDR3 bases are TGTGCCACCAGTACGGACAGGGCCCACGGCTACACCTTC.

This clonotype was detected many times. The chain has TRBV7-9 and TRBJ2-2; the D is unclear. CDR1 is SEHNR and CDR2 is FQNEAQ in the germline V gene (reference sequence). This CDR3 has 16 amino acids. Trimming pared 5 bases from V and 3 bases from J, leaving 16 bases between. The CDR3 DNA reads TGTGCCAGCAGCCCTAGTTATGGATCGGACACCGGGGAGCTGTTTTTT. Translating it yields CASSPSYGSDTGELFF.

In this sample, this clonotype turned up a few times. The J gene is TRBJ2-7, the V gene TRBV6-5; D is possibly TRBD1 (5 bases). Germline CDR1 and CDR2: MNHEY and SVGAGI. The CDR3 consists of 14 residues. Trimming took 7 bases from V and 5 from J, leaving 18 bases between them. The CDR3 spells CASNAYPGHDEQYV. CDR3 in DNA: TGTGCCAGCAATGCCTACCCCGGACACGACGAGCAGTACGTC.